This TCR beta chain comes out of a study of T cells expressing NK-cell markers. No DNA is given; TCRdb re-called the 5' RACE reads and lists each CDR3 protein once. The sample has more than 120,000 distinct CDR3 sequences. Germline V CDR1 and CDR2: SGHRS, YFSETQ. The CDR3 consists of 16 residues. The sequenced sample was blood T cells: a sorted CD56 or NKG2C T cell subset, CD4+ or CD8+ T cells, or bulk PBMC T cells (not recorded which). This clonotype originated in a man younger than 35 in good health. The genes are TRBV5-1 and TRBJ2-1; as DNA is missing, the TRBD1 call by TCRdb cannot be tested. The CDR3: CASSPPWGTGSNEQFF.